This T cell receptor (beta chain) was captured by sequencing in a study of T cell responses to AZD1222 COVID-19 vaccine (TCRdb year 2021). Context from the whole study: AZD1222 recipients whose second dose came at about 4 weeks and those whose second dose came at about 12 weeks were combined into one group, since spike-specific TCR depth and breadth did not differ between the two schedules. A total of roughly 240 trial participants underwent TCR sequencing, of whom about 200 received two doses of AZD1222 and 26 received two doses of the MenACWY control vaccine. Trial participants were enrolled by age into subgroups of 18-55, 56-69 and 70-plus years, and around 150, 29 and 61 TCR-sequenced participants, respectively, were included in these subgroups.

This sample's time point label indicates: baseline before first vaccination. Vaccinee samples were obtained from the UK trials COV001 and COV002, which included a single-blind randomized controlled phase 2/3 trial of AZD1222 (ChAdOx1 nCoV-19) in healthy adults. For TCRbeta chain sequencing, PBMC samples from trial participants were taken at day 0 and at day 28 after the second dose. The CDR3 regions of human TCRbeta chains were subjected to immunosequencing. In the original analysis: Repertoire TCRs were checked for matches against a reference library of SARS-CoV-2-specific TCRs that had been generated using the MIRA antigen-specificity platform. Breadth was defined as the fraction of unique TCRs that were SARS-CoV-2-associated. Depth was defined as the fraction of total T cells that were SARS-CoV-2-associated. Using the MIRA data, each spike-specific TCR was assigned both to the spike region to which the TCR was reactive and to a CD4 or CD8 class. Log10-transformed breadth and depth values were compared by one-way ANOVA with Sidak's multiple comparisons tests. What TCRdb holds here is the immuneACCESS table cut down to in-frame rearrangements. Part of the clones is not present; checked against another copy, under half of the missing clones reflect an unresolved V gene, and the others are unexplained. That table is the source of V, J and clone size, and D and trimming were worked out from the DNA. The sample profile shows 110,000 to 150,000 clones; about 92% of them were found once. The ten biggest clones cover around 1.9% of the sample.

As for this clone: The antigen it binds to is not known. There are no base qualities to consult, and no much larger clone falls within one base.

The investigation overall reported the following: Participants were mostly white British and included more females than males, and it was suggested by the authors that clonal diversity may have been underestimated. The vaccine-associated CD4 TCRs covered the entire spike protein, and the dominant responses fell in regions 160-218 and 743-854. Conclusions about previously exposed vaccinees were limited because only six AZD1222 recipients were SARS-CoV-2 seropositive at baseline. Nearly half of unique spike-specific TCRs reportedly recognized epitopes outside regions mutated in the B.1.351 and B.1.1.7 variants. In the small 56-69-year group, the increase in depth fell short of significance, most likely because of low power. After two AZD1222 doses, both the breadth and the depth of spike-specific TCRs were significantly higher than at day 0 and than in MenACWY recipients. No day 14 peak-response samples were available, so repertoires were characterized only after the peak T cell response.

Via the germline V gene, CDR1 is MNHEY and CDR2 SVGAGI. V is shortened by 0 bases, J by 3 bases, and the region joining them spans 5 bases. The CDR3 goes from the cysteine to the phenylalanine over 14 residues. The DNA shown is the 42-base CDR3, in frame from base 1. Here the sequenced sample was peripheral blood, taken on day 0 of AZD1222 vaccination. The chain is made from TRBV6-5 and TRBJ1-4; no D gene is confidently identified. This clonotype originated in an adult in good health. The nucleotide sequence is TGTGCCAGCAGTTACTCGTACGCTAATGAAAAACTGTTTTTT. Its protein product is CASSYSYANEKLFF.